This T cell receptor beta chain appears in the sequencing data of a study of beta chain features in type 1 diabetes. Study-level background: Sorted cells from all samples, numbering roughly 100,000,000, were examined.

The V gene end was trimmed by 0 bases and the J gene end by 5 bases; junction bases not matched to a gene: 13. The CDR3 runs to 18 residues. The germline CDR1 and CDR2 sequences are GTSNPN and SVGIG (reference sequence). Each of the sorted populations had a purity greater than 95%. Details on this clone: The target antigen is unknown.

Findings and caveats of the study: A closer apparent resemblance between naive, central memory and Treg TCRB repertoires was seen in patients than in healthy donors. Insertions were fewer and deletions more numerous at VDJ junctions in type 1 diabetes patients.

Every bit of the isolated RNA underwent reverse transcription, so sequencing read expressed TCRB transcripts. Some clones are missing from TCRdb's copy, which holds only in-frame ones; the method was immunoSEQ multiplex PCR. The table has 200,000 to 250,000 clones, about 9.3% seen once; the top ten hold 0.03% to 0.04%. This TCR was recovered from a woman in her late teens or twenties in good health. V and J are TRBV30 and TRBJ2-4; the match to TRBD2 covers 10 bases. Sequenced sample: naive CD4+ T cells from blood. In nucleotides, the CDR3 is TGTGCCTGGAGTGTAAAACATTTTAGGCTAGCGGGGGAAAACATTCAGTACTTC. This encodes CAWSVKHFRLAGENIQYF.